This TCR beta chain was retrieved from a study of shared clonotypes between healthy human individuals. Study-level points and caveats: Naive subsets, compared against memory subsets, generally had larger estimated richness values.

This CDR3 contains 14 residues. The germline V gene encodes CDR1 LNHDA and CDR2 SQIVND (reference sequence). Trimming took 3 bases from V and 4 from J, leaving 9 bases between them. At a deep level, the assay was run. In the original processing: Junction-only sequences without quality scores were provided by ImmunoSEQ, so filtering was different. TCRdb's copy holds only in-frame clones and misses some; the assay was immunoSEQ multiplex PCR. The D gene and trimming were derived from the DNA, and the V and J assignments and clone size from that table. The sample contains some 1,100,000 clones, around 78% of which appear only once. About this clone: Its antigen is as yet unknown.

CD45RA-negative memory and CD45RA+ naive subsets were split from the CD4+ cells. This sequence joins TRBV19 and TRBJ2-2, with D unclear. Material: memory CD4+ T cells from PBMCs. The subset: CD45RA-negative fraction. The TCR originated in a man aged 18 to 29 in good health. Some clones in this sample may be carry-over from other donors' samples. CDR3 protein: CASSMTDVTGELFF. For the CDR3, the DNA is TGTGCCAGTAGTATGACCGATGTCACCGGGGAGCTGTTTTTT.